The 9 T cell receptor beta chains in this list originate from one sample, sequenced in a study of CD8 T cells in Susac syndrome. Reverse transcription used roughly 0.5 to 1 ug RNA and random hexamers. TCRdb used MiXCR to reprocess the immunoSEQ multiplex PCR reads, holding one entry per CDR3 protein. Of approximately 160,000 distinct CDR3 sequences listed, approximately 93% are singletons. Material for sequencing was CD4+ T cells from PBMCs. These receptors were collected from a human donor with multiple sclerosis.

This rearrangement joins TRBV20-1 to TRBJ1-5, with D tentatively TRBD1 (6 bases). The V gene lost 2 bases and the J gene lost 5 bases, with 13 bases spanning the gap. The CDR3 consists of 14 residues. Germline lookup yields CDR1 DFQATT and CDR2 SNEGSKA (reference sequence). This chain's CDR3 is CSARMGTSYQPQHF. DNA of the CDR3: TGCAGTGCTAGAATGGGGACAAGTTATCAGCCCCAGCATTTT.

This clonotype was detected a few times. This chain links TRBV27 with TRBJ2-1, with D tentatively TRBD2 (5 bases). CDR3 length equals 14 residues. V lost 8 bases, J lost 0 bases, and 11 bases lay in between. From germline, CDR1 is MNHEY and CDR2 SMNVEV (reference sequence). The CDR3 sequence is CASSRDPSYNEQFF. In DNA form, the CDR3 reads TGTGCCAGCTCCCGGGATCCCTCCTACAATGAGCAGTTCTTC.

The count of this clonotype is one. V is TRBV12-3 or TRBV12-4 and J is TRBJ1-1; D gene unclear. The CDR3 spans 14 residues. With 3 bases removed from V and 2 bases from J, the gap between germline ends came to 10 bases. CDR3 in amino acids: CASSLRESNTEAFF. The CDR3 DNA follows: TGTGCCAGCAGTTTGAGGGAATCCAACACTGAAGCTTTCTTT.

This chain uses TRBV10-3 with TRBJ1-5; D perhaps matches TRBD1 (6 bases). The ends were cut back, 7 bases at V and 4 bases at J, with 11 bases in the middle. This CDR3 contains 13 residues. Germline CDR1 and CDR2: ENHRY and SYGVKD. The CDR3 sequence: CAITGQRNQPQHF. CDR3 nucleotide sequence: TGTGCCATCACCGGACAGCGTAATCAGCCCCAGCATTTT.

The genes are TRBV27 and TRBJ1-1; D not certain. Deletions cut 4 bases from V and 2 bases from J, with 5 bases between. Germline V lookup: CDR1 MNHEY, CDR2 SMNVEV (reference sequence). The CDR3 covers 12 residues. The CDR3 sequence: CASSSHNTEAFF. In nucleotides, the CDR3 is TGTGCCAGCAGTTCGCACAACACTGAAGCTTTCTTT.

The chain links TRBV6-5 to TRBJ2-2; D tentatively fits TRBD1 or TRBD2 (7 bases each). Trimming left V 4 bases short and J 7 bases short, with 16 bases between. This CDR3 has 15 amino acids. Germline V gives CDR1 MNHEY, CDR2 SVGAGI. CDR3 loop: CASSSGGGPVGELFF. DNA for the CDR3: TGTGCCAGCAGTTCAGGGGGAGGGCCGGTCGGGGAGCTGTTTTTT.

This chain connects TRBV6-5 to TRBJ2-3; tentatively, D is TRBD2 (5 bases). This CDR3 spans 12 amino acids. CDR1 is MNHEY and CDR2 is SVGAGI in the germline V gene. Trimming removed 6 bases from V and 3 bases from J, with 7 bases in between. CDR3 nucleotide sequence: TGTGCCAGCAGGGGAGCAACAGATACGCAGTATTTT. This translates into CASRGATDTQYF.

This CDR3 reads CASSSRWTEETQYF. CDR3 DNA sequence: TGTGCCAGCAGCTCTCGTTGGACAGAAGAGACCCAGTACTTC. The chain has TRBV7-2 and TRBJ2-5; tentatively, D is TRBD1 (6 bases). Germline V lookup: CDR1 SGHTA, CDR2 FQGNSA. The CDR3 consists of 14 residues. The germline V and J ends were trimmed by 4 bases and 3 bases, with 12 bases remaining between them.

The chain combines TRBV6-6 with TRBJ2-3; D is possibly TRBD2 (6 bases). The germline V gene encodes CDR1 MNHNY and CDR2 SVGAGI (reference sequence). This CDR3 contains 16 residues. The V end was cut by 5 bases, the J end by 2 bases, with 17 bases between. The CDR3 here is CASSPGLIGNTDTQYF. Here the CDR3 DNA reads TGTGCCAGCAGTCCCGGACTAATAGGTAACACAGATACGCAGTATTTT.